This T cell receptor beta chain was sequenced during a study of PD-1 blockade in classical Hodgkin lymphoma. Study-level points and caveats: It was reported that newly diagnosed patients had less baseline TCR diversity than healthy donors. Underlying causes for the observed repertoire differences were not defined, possibly disease activity or prior therapy.

V was pared by 5 bases and J by 9 bases, with 19 bases of the junction left unmatched. Germline lookup yields CDR1 SGHTA and CDR2 FQGNSA. The CDR3 contains 17 residues. This clone was seen more than once but under ten times. The antigen remains undetermined. Measured with immunoSEQ multiplex PCR; TCRdb has only the in-frame clones, and not every one. The table lists approximately 9,300 clones, 85% to 90% of them singletons, with 14% to 15% in the top ten. Time point indicated: newly diagnosed, previously untreated cHL patient sample. From thawed PBMCs, CD8+ T cells were isolated by magnetic negative selection. The comparison group had newly diagnosed, previously untreated classical Hodgkin lymphoma.

The chain combines TRBV7-2 with TRBJ2-1, with 7 bases that match TRBD2. The sequencing input was CD8+ T cells from blood. The clonotype was recovered from a human donor with classical Hodgkin lymphoma. The CDR3 spells CASSDRVGDYVRGEQFF. Written as DNA, the CDR3 is TGTGCCAGCAGCGACCGAGTGGGGGACTACGTGAGGGGTGAGCAGTTCTTC. Full variable domain (remainder filled in from reference TRBV7-2 and TRBJ2-1): GAGVSQSPSNKVTEKGKDVELRCDPISGHTALYWYRQSLGQGLEFLIYFQGNSAPDKSGLPSDRFSAERTGGSVSTLTIQRTQQEDSAVYLCASSDRVGDYVRGEQFFGPGTRLTVL.